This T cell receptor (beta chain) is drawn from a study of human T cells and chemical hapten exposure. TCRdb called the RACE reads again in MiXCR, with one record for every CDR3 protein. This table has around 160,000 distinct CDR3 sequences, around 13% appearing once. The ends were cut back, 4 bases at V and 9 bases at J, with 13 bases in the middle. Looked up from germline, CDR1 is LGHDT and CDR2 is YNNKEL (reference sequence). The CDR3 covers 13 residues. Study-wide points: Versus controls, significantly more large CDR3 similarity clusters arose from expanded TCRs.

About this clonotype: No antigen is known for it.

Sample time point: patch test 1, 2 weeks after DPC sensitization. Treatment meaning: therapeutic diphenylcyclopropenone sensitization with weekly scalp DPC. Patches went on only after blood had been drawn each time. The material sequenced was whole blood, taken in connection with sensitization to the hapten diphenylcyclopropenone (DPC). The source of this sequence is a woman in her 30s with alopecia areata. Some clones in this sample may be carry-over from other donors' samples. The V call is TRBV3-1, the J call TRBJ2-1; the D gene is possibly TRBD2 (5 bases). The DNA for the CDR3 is TGTGCCAGCAGCCTCTACCGGGATGGTGAGCAGTTCTTC. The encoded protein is CASSLYRDGEQFF.